Shown below are 10 T cell receptor beta chains from a single sample sequenced in a study of Ad26.COV2.S vaccination and SARS-CoV-2 variants (dated by TCRdb to the early 2020s). Library preparation employed the immunoSEQ multiplex PCR assay. Imported from immuneACCESS, the table was reduced by TCRdb to in-frame sequences with V and J called. These copies leave out some clones; in studies compared against another copy, an unresolved V gene accounts for under half, and the cause of the remainder is not known. The sample contains 300,000 to 400,000 clones, less than 90% of them found a single time. The ten most abundant clones make up roughly 6% of the sample. The treatment or condition label corresponds to: some 20 received Ad26.COV2.S at low or high dose, single or two shots; 5 received placebo; per-sample allocation not given. For vaccine and placebo recipients, repertoires were sequenced using samples collected on day 63 after the first injection.

The sample consisted of peripheral blood, taken in a trial of Ad26.COV2.S vaccine versus placebo. These TCRs come from a person between 18 and 59 years old who received the Ad26.COV2.S COVID-19 vaccine or a placebo.

This clone turned up a few times. This sequence joins TRBV7-2 and TRBJ2-2; D gene uncertain. Deletions cut 4 bases from V and 3 bases from J, with 12 bases between. There are 15 residues in the CDR3. CDR1 SGHTA and CDR2 FQGNSA come from the germline V gene. This chain's CDR3 is CASSSRQEYTGELFF. DNA of the CDR3: TGTGCCAGCAGCTCCCGTCAGGAGTACACCGGGGAGCTGTTTTTT. Combining the CDR3 with reference TRBV7-2 and TRBJ2-2 gives the whole variable domain GAGVSQSPSNKVTEKGKDVELRCDPISGHTALYWYRQSLGQGLEFLIYFQGNSAPDKSGLPSDRFSAERTGGSVSTLTIQRTQQEDSAVYLCASSSRQEYTGELFFGEGSRLTVL.

The chain links TRBV15 to TRBJ2-5; D is perhaps TRBD2 (5 bases). This CDR3 comprises 14 residues. Trimming stripped 3 bases from V and 5 bases from J, with 13 bases between. The germline V gene encodes CDR1 LNHNV and CDR2 YYDKDF (reference sequence). The chain's CDR3 is CATSSLALLETQYF. CDR3 coding DNA: TGTGCCACCAGCAGCCTAGCTCTTTTGGAGACCCAGTACTTC.

The chain links TRBV28 to TRBJ1-5; the D is unclear. The germline V gene has CDR1 MDHEN and CDR2 SYDVKM. The CDR3 has 13 residues. V shed 7 bases and J shed 7 bases, with 14 bases lying between them. For the CDR3, the DNA is TGTGCCAGCAACGAGGAGGATTTACAGCCCCAGCATTTT. Protein product: CASNEEDLQPQHF.

About this clone: The same CDR3 also results from other DNA sequences found in this sample. The rearrangement links TRBV27 to TRBJ2-7; no definite D call. CDR1 is MNHEY and CDR2 is SMNVEV in the germline V gene (reference sequence). With 4 bases removed from V and 5 bases from J, the gap between germline ends came to 0 bases. This CDR3 spans 9 amino acids. In DNA, the CDR3 is TGTGCCAGCAGTTACGAGCAGTACTTC. Translation: CASSYEQYF.

The genes are TRBV24-1 and TRBJ2-7; 7 bases align to TRBD2. V dropped 3 bases and J dropped 6; count of bases not matched to a gene: 1. CDR1 KGHDR and CDR2 SFDVKD come from the germline V gene. The CDR3 totals 12 residues. CDR3 residues: CATSDPGGEQYF. CDR3 in DNA: TGTGCCACCAGTGATCCGGGGGGCGAGCAGTACTTC.

The chain employs TRBV5-6 and TRBJ1-5, with a weak D call TRBD1 (5 bases). With 2 bases removed from V and 3 bases from J, the gap between germline ends came to 9 bases. The CDR3 runs 14 residues. CDR1 and CDR2 (germline): SGHDT, YYEEEE. Written as DNA, the CDR3 is TGTGCCAGCAGCTTCAGGGCGAACAATCAGCCCCAGCATTTT. It specifies CASSFRANNQPQHF. The full variable domain, rest sourced from reference TRBV5-6 and TRBJ1-5, is DAGVTQSPTHLIKTRGQQVTLRCSPKSGHDTVSWYQQALGQGPQFIFQYYEEEERQRGNFPDRFSGHQFPNYSSELNVNALLLGDSALYLCASSFRANNQPQHFGDGTRLSIL.

The V and J genes are TRBV7-9 and TRBJ1-2; D not resolved. V lost 6 bases, J lost 10 bases, and 15 bases lay in between. Germline assignment: CDR1 SEHNR and CDR2 FQNEAQ (reference sequence). The CDR3 length is 12 residues. CDR3 amino acids: CASSPGMIDYTF. The CDR3 coding sequence is TGTGCCAGCAGTCCTGGTATGATAGACTACACCTTC.

The genes are TRBV18 and TRBJ2-7; D unclear. This CDR3 has 17 residues. Per germline, CDR1 KGHSH and CDR2 LQKENI. The V end was cut by 4 bases, the J end by 5 bases, with 24 bases between. In DNA, the CDR3 is TGTGCCAGCTCACTGCCGTTGTTGACGGACCTTTCACACGAGCAGTACTTC. Amino acids: CASSLPLLTDLSHEQYF. Together with reference TRBV18 and TRBJ2-7, the CDR3 gives the full variable domain: NAGVMQNPRHLVRRRGQEARLRCSPMKGHSHVYWYRQLPEEGLKFMVYLQKENIIDESGMPKERFSAEFPKEGPSILRIQQVVRGDSAAYFCASSLPLLTDLSHEQYFGPGTRLTVT.

The rearrangement joins TRBV9 to TRBJ2-5, with D perhaps matching TRBD1 (6 bases). This CDR3 contains 18 residues. CDR1 and CDR2 from the germline V gene are SGDLS and YYNGEE. Trimming removed 3 bases at V and 4 bases at J, with 25 bases between. In nucleotides, the CDR3 is TGTGCCAGCAGCGCCCCCCTGGGGGCAGGAAAAGGTGGAGAGACCCAGTACTTC. Translation gives CASSAPLGAGKGGETQYF.

This chain uses TRBV9 with TRBJ2-3, with no clear D. Germline V lookup: CDR1 SGDLS, CDR2 YYNGEE. V lost 4 bases to trimming and J lost 6 bases, with 15 bases between them. This CDR3 spans 14 amino acids. The CDR3 nucleotides read TGTGCCAGCAGCACTCCTTCCCCCGGGGATACGCAGTATTTT. This gives the protein CASSTPSPGDTQYF.